The 25 T cell receptor beta chains below were found in one sample sequenced in a study of cytomegalovirus exposure and HLA in healthy donors. Some clones are missing from TCRdb's copy, which holds only in-frame ones; the method was immunoSEQ multiplex PCR. The sample holds some 160,000 clones, 91% seen once. Material for sequencing was PBMCs. Every receptor here comes from a young man in good health and CMV-seronegative.

V usage is TRBV7-2 and J usage is TRBJ2-1; 8 positions agree with TRBD2. The CDR3 extends over 16 amino acids. Trimming took 5 bases from V and 4 from J; bases not matched to a gene: 10. The V gene's germline CDR1 is SGHTA and CDR2 FQGNSA. The CDR3 sequence: CASSPRTSQKYNEQFF. CDR3 nucleotide sequence: TGTGCCAGCAGCCCGCGGACTAGCCAAAAGTACAATGAGCAGTTCTTC.

Here the CDR3 DNA reads TGTGCCATCAGAGATACAGGGTCCCATGGCTACACCTTC. Protein sequence: CAIRDTGSHGYTF. V gene TRBV10-3 combines with J gene TRBJ1-2, with TRBD1 as a possible D gene (6 bases). Trimming removed 6 bases at V and 6 bases at J, with 14 bases between. Looked up from germline, CDR1 is ENHRY and CDR2 is SYGVKD. The CDR3 covers 13 residues.

The chain links TRBV7-2 to TRBJ2-1; TRBD2 agrees at 9 bases. Per germline, CDR1 SGHTA and CDR2 FQGNSA. The V segment lost 1 base and the J segment 0 bases; nucleotides outside the gene matches: 1. This CDR3 contains 16 residues. The CDR3 region has the DNA TGTGCCAGCAGCTTAGTTAGCGGGAGCTCCTACAATGAGCAGTTCTTC. It is translated as CASSLVSGSSYNEQFF.

This CDR3 reads CASSPGPGTDTQYF. CDR3 nucleotides: TGTGCCAGTAGCCCGGGTCCGGGCACAGATACGCAGTATTTT. This sequence joins TRBV19 and TRBJ2-3; no firm D call. From germline, CDR1 is LNHDA and CDR2 SQIVND (reference sequence). V was cut by 6 bases and J by 1 base, with 11 bases left in between. The CDR3 consists of 14 residues.

The chain carries TRBV11-2 and TRBJ2-5; TRBD2 aligns across 12 bases. Germline lookup yields CDR1 SGHAT and CDR2 FQNNGV. Trimming at V came to 1 base and at J to 1 base, leaving 4 bases not matched to a gene. This CDR3 region has 17 residues. DNA for the CDR3: TGTGCCAGCAGCTTAGTTGCTAGCGGGGGGGCCCAAGAGACCCAGTACTTC. The encoded protein is CASSLVASGGAQETQYF.

This clone was recorded once. V and J are TRBV19 and TRBJ1-6; TRBD1 aligns across 9 bases. The V gene's germline CDR1 is LNHDA and CDR2 SQIVND (reference sequence). This CDR3 region has 15 residues. Losses at the gene ends were 3 bases for V and 8 bases for J; bases not matched to a gene: 5. CDR3 loop: CASSIGDRDYSPLHF. Written as DNA, the CDR3 is TGTGCCAGTAGTATCGGGGACAGGGATTATTCACCCCTCCACTTT.

The chain has TRBV7-9 and TRBJ2-4; 10 bases are a match to TRBD2. Germline CDR1 is SEHNR and CDR2 is FQNEAQ (reference sequence). Germline trimming cut 5 bases from V and 7 bases from J; bases unmatched to any gene: 8. CDR3 length: 15 amino acids. The CDR3 DNA reads TGTGCCAGCAGCCCGCCCGGGACTAGCGTTAACATTCAGTACTTC. Encoded protein: CASSPPGTSVNIQYF.

This sequence joins TRBV19 and TRBJ1-2; D perhaps matches TRBD1 (5 bases). Germline CDR1 is LNHDA and CDR2 is SQIVND (reference sequence). This CDR3 is built from 12 residues. V lost 7 bases, J lost 6 bases, and 12 bases lay in between. The CDR3 nucleotides are TGTGCCAGTACCAGGGCGGAGAATGGCTACACCTTC. This sequence encodes CASTRAENGYTF.

The chain joins TRBV6-1 to TRBJ1-2; 7 positions match TRBD1. The length of the CDR3 is 15 residues. Germline V CDR1 and CDR2: MNHNS, SASEGT. With V trimmed by 3 bases and J by 0 bases, 4 bases remained unmatched. The CDR3 DNA follows: TGTGCCAGCAGTGACTGGACAGGTCCTAACTATGGCTACACCTTC. This encodes CASSDWTGPNYGYTF.

This clone was observed a single time. V and J are TRBV9 and TRBJ2-3; 7 bases agree with TRBD2. The germline gives CDR1 SGDLS, CDR2 YYNGEE. V trimming: 4 bases; J trimming: 4 bases; junction bases outside the gene matches: 6. CDR3 length: 14 amino acids. This CDR3 is CASSPQGRADTQYF. CDR3 sequence (DNA): TGTGCCAGCAGCCCCCAAGGGAGGGCAGATACGCAGTATTTT.

The chain joins TRBV4-3 to TRBJ1-5; D not resolved. Trimming pared 0 bases from V and 0 bases from J, leaving 9 bases between. CDR3 length: 16 residues. Germline V CDR1 and CDR2: LGHNA, YSLEER. The CDR3 bases are TGCGCCAGCAGCCAAGATCCGGGTAATAGCAATCAGCCCCAGCATTTT. Amino acids: CASSQDPGNSNQPQHF.

The CDR3 spells CASSLGQGRLYGYTF. The CDR3 region has the DNA TGTGCCAGCTCACTAGGACAGGGACGGCTATATGGCTACACCTTC. This chain links TRBV18 with TRBJ1-2; TRBD1 aligns across 8 bases. The CDR3 spans 15 residues. The junction had 9 bases not matched to a gene; V was cut back by 4 bases and J by 5 bases. CDR1 and CDR2 from the germline V gene are KGHSH and LQKENI.

This clone was detected a few times. The chain employs TRBV7-8 and TRBJ1-3; D uncertain. Germline V gene sequence: CDR1 SGHVS, CDR2 FQNEAQ. The CDR3 has 18 amino acids. V gave up 0 bases and J gave up 1 base, with 16 bases separating them. For the CDR3, the DNA is TGTGCCAGCAGCTTAGCTAGGTCGGGGAGAGGGTCTGGAAACACCATATATTTT. Amino acid sequence: CASSLARSGRGSGNTIYF.

The J gene is TRBJ2-2, the V gene TRBV7-6; 7 bases are shared with TRBD1. The CDR3 loop spans 14 amino acids. The ends lost 1 base at V and 7 bases at J; junction bases unmatched: 3. Germline loops: CDR1 SGHVS, CDR2 FNYEAQ. CDR3 coding DNA: TGTGCCAGCAGCTTAGGGACAGGCAACGGGGAGCTGTTTTTT. It is translated as CASSLGTGNGELFF. The full variable domain, its missing parts supplied by reference TRBV7-6 and TRBJ2-2, is GAGVSQSPRYKVTKRGQDVALRCDPISGHVSLYWYRQALGQGPEFLTYFNYEAQQDKSGLPNDRFSAERPEGSISTLTIQRTEQRDSAMYRCASSLGTGNGELFFGEGSRLTVL.

This sequence joins TRBV11-3 and TRBJ2-5; 11 positions match TRBD2. Germline V CDR1 and CDR2: SGHNT, YENEEA. CDR3 length equals 16 residues. The junction had 4 bases not matched to a gene; V was cut back by 1 base and J by 3 bases. The CDR3 reads CASSLVGTSGEETQYF. In nucleotides, the CDR3 is TGTGCCAGCAGCTTAGTTGGGACTAGCGGAGAAGAGACCCAGTACTTC.

Only one count was recorded for this clone. CDR3 DNA sequence: TGCGCCAGCGGGGGAGGGGCGAATCCCACAGATACGCAGTATTTT. Protein sequence: CASGGGANPTDTQYF. The chain carries TRBV5-1 and TRBJ2-3, with 7 bases fitting TRBD2. The CDR3 runs to 15 residues. Germline V lookup: CDR1 SGHRS, CDR2 YFSETQ. J gave up 2 bases and V 7 bases, and 10 bases lay outside the gene matches. The complete variable domain, with remaining parts taken from reference TRBV5-1 and TRBJ2-3, reads KAGVTQTPRYLIKTRGQQVTLSCSPISGHRSVSWYQQTPGQGLQFLFEYFSETQRNKGNFPGRFSGRQFSNSRSEMNVSTLELGDSALYLCASGGGANPTDTQYFGPGTRLTVL.

The chain carries TRBV30 and TRBJ1-3; maybe TRBD1 (5 bases). CDR3 length: 14 amino acids. Germline-derived CDR1 and CDR2 are GTSNPN and SVGIG (reference sequence). V lost 3 bases, J lost 0 bases, and 9 bases lay in between. The CDR3 coding sequence is TGTGCCTGGAGCGCCGACAGCTCTGGAAACACCATATATTTT. It codes for CAWSADSSGNTIYF. Full variable domain (missing parts from reference TRBV30 and TRBJ1-3): SQTIHQWPATLVQPVGSPLSLECTVEGTSNPNLYWYRQAAGRGLQLLFYSVGIGQISSEVPQNLSASRPQDRQFILSSKKLLLSDSGFYLCAWSADSSGNTIYFGEGSWLTVV.

The chain couples TRBV9 to TRBJ2-5, with 8 bases matching TRBD1. Germline V gene lookup returns CDR1 SGDLS and CDR2 YYNGEE. This CDR3 contains 15 residues. The V segment lost 3 bases and the J segment 5 bases; nucleotides outside the gene matches: 9. The CDR3 nucleotides read TGTGCCAGCAGCGCGGGGACAGGCGGCGGGGAGACCCAGTACTTC. It translates to CASSAGTGGGETQYF. Full variable domain (missing parts from reference TRBV9 and TRBJ2-5): DSGVTQTPKHLITATGQRVTLRCSPRSGDLSVYWYQQSLDQGLQFLIQYYNGEERAKGNILERFSAQQFPDLHSELNLSSLELGDSALYFCASSAGTGGGETQYFGPGTRLLVL.

V gene TRBV6-5 combines with J gene TRBJ2-1; 8 bases align to TRBD1. This CDR3 comprises 15 residues. V lost 3 bases to trimming and J lost 4 bases; unmatched junction nucleotides: 5. Per germline, CDR1 MNHEY and CDR2 SVGAGI. The DNA of the CDR3 is TGTGCCAGCAGTTATGGGACAGGCGCGTACAATGAGCAGTTCTTC. This codes for CASSYGTGAYNEQFF.

The V call is TRBV4-3, the J call TRBJ2-2; 10 nucleotides agree with TRBD2. The CDR3 consists of 16 residues. Germline V gives CDR1 LGHNA, CDR2 YSLEER. Trimming cost V 1 base and J 4 bases; bases outside gene matches: 3. The CDR3 coding sequence is TGCGCCAGCAGCCAAGGACTAGCGGGCTTCACCGGGGAGCTGTTTTTT. Translating gives CASSQGLAGFTGELFF.

V and J are TRBV5-1 and TRBJ1-4; TRBD1 agrees at 7 bases. The germline gives CDR1 SGHRS, CDR2 YFSETQ. The CDR3 covers 16 residues. J gave up 5 bases and V 0 bases, and 7 bases lay outside the gene matches. The CDR3 here is CASSLDNRGRNEKLFF. CDR3 nucleotide sequence: TGCGCCAGCAGCTTGGATAACAGGGGTAGGAATGAAAAACTGTTTTTT.

This clone was seen just once. The chain employs TRBV9 and TRBJ2-3; TRBD2 matches 11 bases. After removal of 2 bases from V and 3 bases from J, the junction contained 2 bases not matched to a gene. Germline assignment: CDR1 SGDLS and CDR2 YYNGEE. The CDR3 is 15 amino acids. Here the CDR3 reads CASSVLAGGTDTQYF. CDR3 sequence (DNA): TGTGCCAGCAGCGTCCTAGCGGGGGGAACAGATACGCAGTATTTT.

The chain is built from TRBV19 and TRBJ1-5, with D tentatively TRBD1 (5 bases). From germline, CDR1 is LNHDA and CDR2 SQIVND (reference sequence). The CDR3 sequence is 15 residues long. Trimming shortened V by 3 bases and J by 1 base, and 10 bases separated the two germline ends. The CDR3 sequence: CASSMERQSNQPQHF. The CDR3 bases are TGTGCCAGTAGTATGGAGAGACAGAGCAATCAGCCCCAGCATTTT.

The V call is TRBV27, the J call TRBJ2-2; 11 bases map to TRBD1. V lost 3 bases, J lost 4 bases, and 1 base stayed unmatched. The length of the CDR3 is 15 residues. Looked up from germline, CDR1 is MNHEY and CDR2 is SMNVEV (reference sequence). This chain's CDR3 is CASSFGTGGTGELFF. The CDR3 nucleotides read TGTGCCAGCAGTTTCGGGACAGGGGGCACCGGGGAGCTGTTTTTT.

This chain connects TRBV7-2 to TRBJ1-4; no reliable D call. V lost 1 base and J 3 bases, leaving 12 bases between the germline ends. This CDR3 is 16 amino acids long. Germline values: CDR1 SGHTA, CDR2 FQGNSA. This CDR3 is CASSLGREAANEKLFF. In nucleotides, the CDR3 is TGTGCCAGCAGCTTAGGTAGGGAGGCGGCTAATGAAAAACTGTTTTTT.